Below, one T cell receptor (beta chain) is given with its context. Its matching antigen is unknown. The CDR3 is 12 amino acids. Germline V gene data show CDR1 as GTSNPN and CDR2 as SVGIG (reference sequence). Deletions cut 0 bases from V and 6 bases from J, with 9 bases between. This specimen belongs to a study of somatic mutations in cytotoxic T cells in rheumatoid arthritis. Overall study results and limits: The study found that the largest CD8+ clone exceeded 20% of CD8+ cells in about an eighth of the 65 patients. With advancing age, CD8+ clonality climbed in rheumatoid arthritis patients but did not rise in healthy controls.

Isolation of the CD4+ and CD8+ populations was accomplished via positive magnetic bead selection, with purity assessed by flow cytometry. The assay was immunoSEQ multiplex PCR, and TCRdb's table has in-frame clones only and misses some. This sample has more than 35,000 clones, with about 80% found just once. The sample consisted of CD8+ T cells sorted from blood. The receptor's source is a man between 40 and 49 years old in good health. The chain is built from TRBV30 and TRBJ2-7; D ambiguous. CDR3 amino acids: CAWSVIGSEQYF. The CDR3 nucleotides read TGTGCCTGGAGTGTCATAGGGTCCGAGCAGTACTTC.